Below are 14 T cell receptor beta chains sequenced from a single sample in a study of blood T cell repertoires in COVID-19. The method was immunoSEQ multiplex PCR; TCRdb's version includes in-frame clones alone and lacks a portion of them. The data hold 76,000 or so clones, with roughly 89% observed a single time. Sequencing used peripheral blood. Every receptor here comes from a human donor in a cohort sampled during active COVID-19.

The J gene is TRBJ2-3, the V gene TRBV2; TRBD2 matches at 7 bases. Germline values: CDR1 SNHLY, CDR2 FYNNEI. V dropped 11 bases and J dropped 4; count of bases not matched to a gene: 9. The length of the CDR3 is 13 residues. The CDR3 here is CADSSGSADTQYF. The CDR3 DNA reads as TGTGCCGACAGTAGCGGGTCCGCAGATACGCAGTATTTT.

The rearrangement joins TRBV5-6 to TRBJ1-2, with TRBD1 matching 11 bases. With V trimmed by 2 bases and J by 4 bases, 4 bases remained unmatched. This CDR3 comprises 15 residues. The V gene's germline CDR1 is SGHDT and CDR2 YYEEEE. Written as DNA, the CDR3 is TGTGCCAGCAGCTTAAGGACAGGGGGCTCCTATGGCTACACCTTC. This translates into CASSLRTGGSYGYTF.

This clone appeared once. J is TRBJ1-2 and V is TRBV4-3; tentative D call: TRBD1 (6 bases). The CDR3 sequence is 15 residues long. The germline V gene encodes CDR1 LGHNA and CDR2 YSLEER. The V end lost 4 bases, the J end lost 4 bases, and 16 bases lay between the germline ends. CDR3 DNA sequence: TGCGCCAGCAGCCCAGAGGGGGGATCCCCCTATGGCTACACCTTC. Residues: CASSPEGGSPYGYTF.

The chain employs TRBV27 and TRBJ1-4; D is ambiguous. Germline CDR1 is MNHEY and CDR2 is SMNVEV (reference sequence). The CDR3 contains 15 residues. V was shortened by 3 bases and J by 5 bases, with 13 bases between the two germline ends. CDR3 sequence (DNA): TGTGCCAGCAGTTTTTTAGCTATGGCAAATGAAAAACTGTTTTTT. It codes for CASSFLAMANEKLFF.

V usage is TRBV19 and J usage is TRBJ1-5; possible D gene TRBD1, 6 bases. Germline V gives CDR1 LNHDA, CDR2 SQIVND (reference sequence). Trimming removed 6 bases from V and 6 bases from J, with 12 bases in between. The CDR3 loop spans 13 amino acids. The CDR3 region is CASSGGQIQPQHF. CDR3 sequence (DNA): TGTGCCAGTAGCGGGGGGCAGATTCAGCCCCAGCATTTT.

The chain joins TRBV6-2 or TRBV6-3 to TRBJ1-2; D is possibly TRBD1 (6 bases). The CDR3 is 14 residues long. Per the germline V gene, CDR1 is MNHEY and CDR2 is SVGEGT. V was cut by 0 bases and J by 3 bases, with 8 bases left in between. This CDR3 is CASSYSRQDYGYTF. CDR3 bases: TGTGCCAGCAGTTACTCCCGACAGGACTATGGCTACACCTTC.

The V and J genes are TRBV9 and TRBJ2-6; D remains ambiguous. This CDR3 has 15 residues. Germline V gene data show CDR1 as SGDLS and CDR2 as YYNGEE. Trimming left V 0 bases short and J 2 bases short, with 6 bases between. The CDR3 DNA follows: TGTGCCAGCAGCGTAGTGTCTCCTGGGGCCAACGTCCTGACTTTC. Its translation is CASSVVSPGANVLTF.

The chain carries TRBV9 and TRBJ1-2; no definite D call. Trimming took off 3 bases at V and 7 bases at J, with 10 bases between the two ends. Germline-derived CDR1 and CDR2 are SGDLS and YYNGEE. This CDR3 is 12 amino acids long. CDR3 DNA sequence: TGTGCCAGCAGCGCCCCCCCCCGTGGCTACACCTTC. It encodes CASSAPPRGYTF.

The rearrangement joins TRBV4-2 to TRBJ2-7, with D perhaps matching TRBD2 (6 bases). This CDR3 contains 14 residues. With 2 bases removed from V and 4 bases from J, the gap between germline ends came to 12 bases. Germline V gene lookup returns CDR1 LGHNA and CDR2 YNFKEQ. CDR3 DNA: TGTGCCAGCAGCCAACAAAGCGGGCAGTACGAGCAGTACTTC. This codes for CASSQQSGQYEQYF.

The chain links TRBV7-2 to TRBJ1-1; D is possibly TRBD1 (6 bases). CDR3 length: 14 residues. Germline CDR1 is SGHTA and CDR2 is FQGNSA. Trimming stripped 1 base from V and 5 bases from J, with 11 bases between. CDR3 amino acids: CASSLGQGLTEAFF. CDR3 sequence (DNA): TGTGCCAGCAGCTTAGGGCAGGGGCTGACTGAAGCTTTCTTT.

This clone was detected only a few times. V and J are TRBV10-3 and TRBJ1-3, with 7 bases aligning to TRBD1. The CDR3 covers 18 residues. The germline gives CDR1 ENHRY, CDR2 SYGVKD. V shed 6 bases, J shed 2 bases, and the junction held 16 bases outside the gene matches. CDR3 coding DNA: TGTGCCATCAGCTTCAGCGCCGGGACAGAACTAACTGGAAACACCATATATTTT. Protein sequence: CAISFSAGTELTGNTIYF.

CDR3 protein: CASSIDRGLLVSTDTQYF. In DNA, the CDR3 is TGTGCCAGCAGCATCGACAGGGGGCTTTTAGTAAGCACAGATACGCAGTATTTT. The V gene is TRBV5-4, the J gene TRBJ2-3, with 10 bases aligning to TRBD1. The CDR3 consists of 18 residues. The germline gives CDR1 SGHNT, CDR2 YYREEE (reference sequence). V lost 4 bases, J lost 0 bases, and 11 bases stayed unmatched.

The chain's CDR3 is CASSPGREGGYTF. CDR3 DNA sequence: TGTGCCAGCAGCCCGGGACGGGAGGGTGGCTACACCTTC. The rearrangement joins TRBV3-1 (or the pseudogene TRBV3-2) to TRBJ1-2; D is possibly TRBD1 (5 bases). The CDR3 is 13 amino acids. CDR1 is LGHDT, CDR2 YNNKEL, per germline (reference sequence). Trimming left V 4 bases short and J 7 bases short, with 13 bases between.

The rearrangement joins TRBV6-5 to TRBJ1-5, with unresolved D. The germline V gene encodes CDR1 MNHEY and CDR2 SVGAGI. The germline V and J ends were trimmed by 8 bases and 6 bases, with 11 bases remaining between them. This CDR3 spans 12 amino acids. The CDR3 DNA reads TGTGCCAGCGGCTCGGCGGGTCAGCCCCAGCATTTT. Its translation: CASGSAGQPQHF.